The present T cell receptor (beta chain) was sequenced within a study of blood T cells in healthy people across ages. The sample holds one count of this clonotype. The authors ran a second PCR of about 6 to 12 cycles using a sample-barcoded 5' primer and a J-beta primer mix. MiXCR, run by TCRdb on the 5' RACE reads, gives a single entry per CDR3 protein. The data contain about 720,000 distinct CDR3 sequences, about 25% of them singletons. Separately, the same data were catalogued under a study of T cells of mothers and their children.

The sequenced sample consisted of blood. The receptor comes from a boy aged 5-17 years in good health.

CDR3 sequence (DNA): TGTGCCAGCAGCCTGCCAGACAGGGGTTCTAATGAAAAACTGTTTTTT. This translates into CASSLPDRGSNEKLFF. The V and J genes are TRBV7-9 and TRBJ1-4, with 8 bases matching TRBD1. The V segment lost 5 bases and the J segment 3 bases; nucleotides outside the gene matches: 8. Germline CDR1 reads SEHNR; CDR2 reads FQNEAQ (reference sequence). The CDR3 consists of 16 residues.